This is a list of T cell receptor beta chains from one sample in a study of CD8+CD57+ T cells in acquired aplastic anemia. Using its own MiXCR run on the reads, TCRdb lists one record per CDR3 protein. The sample holds around 250,000 distinct CDR3 sequences, roughly 50% seen once. Sequencing was carried out using sorted CD4+, CD8+, or CD8+CD57+ T cells (not recorded which) from PBMCs. The receptor source for this set is a human donor with severe aplastic anemia or a healthy control (not recorded which). The CDR3 runs from the conserved cysteine through the conserved F or W. The order of the fields is clone size, D gene, V gene, J gene, CDR3 DNA, CDR3 protein. The D gene is left open where the match is weak. Expanded clones get a size class; other rows say once, few or many, or leave the size out.

clone_size: -
d_call: -
v_call: TRBV5-1
j_call: TRBJ2-2
cdr3_nt: -
cdr3_aa: CASSVARDEQYFGELFF

clone_size: -
d_call: TRBD2
v_call: TRBV20-1
j_call: TRBJ2-3
cdr3_nt: TGCAGTCCCCTAGGGGGACTAGCTGTATTGGATACGCAGTATTTT
cdr3_aa: CSPLGGLAVLDTQYF

clone_size: -
d_call: -
v_call: TRBV12-3/TRBV12-4
j_call: TRBJ2-7
cdr3_nt: TGTGCCAGCAGTTTGGACTGGCGGGACAGTTTAGAGCAGTACTTC
cdr3_aa: CASSLDWRDSLEQYF

clone_size: -
d_call: -
v_call: TRBV7-9
j_call: TRBJ1-2
cdr3_nt: TGTGCCAGCAGCTTAGGGCAGGGGCCAAACTATGGCTACAGCTTC
cdr3_aa: CASSLGQGPNYGYSF

clone_size: many
d_call: TRBD1
v_call: TRBV20-1
j_call: TRBJ1-2
cdr3_nt: TGCAGTGCTAGTCATAGGACAGGGGTACACACCTTC
cdr3_aa: CSASHRTGVHTF

clone_size: -
d_call: TRBD1
v_call: TRBV19
j_call: TRBJ2-5
cdr3_nt: TGTGCCAGTAGTGCAACAGGGGAAGAGACCCAGTACTTC
cdr3_aa: CASSATGEETQYF

clone_size: -
d_call: -
v_call: TRBV5-1
j_call: TRBJ1-6
cdr3_nt: TGCGCCAGCAGCTTGGAGGTTGGCAGGGTGTCTAATTCACCCCTCCACTTT
cdr3_aa: CASSLEVGRVSNSPLHF

clone_size: many
d_call: TRBD1
v_call: TRBV11-3
j_call: TRBJ1-1
cdr3_nt: TGTGCCAGCAGCCTCGGACAGGGGGGTTTGGCTTTCTTT
cdr3_aa: CASSLGQGGLAFF

clone_size: once
d_call: -
v_call: TRBV6-1
j_call: TRBJ2-7
cdr3_nt: -
cdr3_aa: CASSLTGSGNTIYFGEGSWQYF

clone_size: many
d_call: -
v_call: TRBV6-5
j_call: TRBJ2-5
cdr3_nt: TGTGCCAGCAGTTATCGCAGCCAAGAGACCCAGTACTTC
cdr3_aa: CASSYRSQETQYF

clone_size: -
d_call: -
v_call: TRBV20-1
j_call: TRBJ1-5
cdr3_nt: TGCAGTGCTAGGGGAGGGGCCAATCAGCCCCAGCATTTT
cdr3_aa: CSARGGANQPQHF

clone_size: many
d_call: -
v_call: TRBV2
j_call: TRBJ2-3
cdr3_nt: TGTGCCAGCAGTGAAGGGAGGGGTCAGGATACGCAGTATTTT
cdr3_aa: CASSEGRGQDTQYF

clone_size: once
d_call: -
v_call: TRBV12-3/TRBV12-4
j_call: TRBJ2-7
cdr3_nt: TGTGCCAGCAGACCGGGACCCCTGAGCTCCTCCGAGCAGTACTTC
cdr3_aa: CASRPGPLSSSEQYF

clone_size: -
d_call: -
v_call: TRBV5-6
j_call: TRBJ1-1
cdr3_nt: TGTGCCAGCAGCTTGGGGGCAGGCGCTGAAGCTTTCTTT
cdr3_aa: CASSLGAGAEAFF

clone_size: few
d_call: TRBD2
v_call: TRBV24-1
j_call: TRBJ2-7
cdr3_nt: TGTGCCAACCTACTAGCGGGTTCGGGGGACTACGAGCAGTACTTC
cdr3_aa: CANLLAGSGDYEQYF

clone_size: -
d_call: TRBD2
v_call: TRBV19
j_call: TRBJ2-7
cdr3_nt: TGTGCCAGTAGTATAGCCGTCCGTTACGGGAGGAGCTCCTACGAGCAGTACTTC
cdr3_aa: CASSIAVRYGRSSYEQYF

clone_size: many
d_call: -
v_call: TRBV4-1
j_call: TRBJ1-2
cdr3_nt: TGCGCCAGCAGCCAAGATGAGGCAGGGAGGTATGGCTACACCTTC
cdr3_aa: CASSQDEAGRYGYTF

clone_size: -
d_call: TRBD1
v_call: TRBV20-1
j_call: TRBJ2-1
cdr3_nt: TGCAGTGGGGACAGGGGAGGGTACAATGAGCAGTTCTTC
cdr3_aa: CSGDRGGYNEQFF